This T cell receptor (beta chain) was documented in a study of beta chain features in type 1 diabetes. Investigators reverse transcribed all isolated RNA, so they sequenced expressed TCRB transcripts. Repertoires were generated with immunoSEQ multiplex PCR, while TCRdb's copy carries only in-frame clones and drops some. The sample lists about 450,000 clones, more than 9.5% occurring once. This CDR3 contains 16 residues. Germline CDR1 and CDR2: MGHRA and YSYEKL. V was cut by 4 bases and J by 0 bases, with 15 bases left in between. Sampling consisted of one heparinised blood draw per donor, averaging around 120 mL. Sorted CD4+ subsets: naive, central memory, regulatory, stem cell-like memory (CD45RO/CCR7/CD25/CD127/CD95/CD27 panel).

This chain connects TRBV4-1 to TRBJ1-2, with D perhaps matching TRBD1 (5 bases). Sequenced input: naive CD4+ T cells from blood. The source of this sequence is a woman aged 18-29 years in good health. CDR3: CASSPLGREPNYGYTF. The CDR3 DNA sequence: TGCGCCAGCAGCCCCCTCGGCAGGGAGCCTAACTATGGCTACACCTTC.